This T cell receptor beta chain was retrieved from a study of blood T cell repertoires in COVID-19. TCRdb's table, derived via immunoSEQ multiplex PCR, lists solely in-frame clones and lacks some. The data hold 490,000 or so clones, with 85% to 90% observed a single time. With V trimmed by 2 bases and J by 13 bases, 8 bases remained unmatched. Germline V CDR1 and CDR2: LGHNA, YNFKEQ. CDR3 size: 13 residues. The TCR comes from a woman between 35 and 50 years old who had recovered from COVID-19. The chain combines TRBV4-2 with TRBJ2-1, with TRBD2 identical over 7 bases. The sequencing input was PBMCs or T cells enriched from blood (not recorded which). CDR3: CASSQFSRTSQFF. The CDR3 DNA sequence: TGTGCCAGCAGCCAATTCTCCCGGACTAGTCAGTTCTTC.